What follows are 24 T cell receptor beta chains derived from one specimen sequenced in a study of prognosis after radiotherapy for stage I lung cancer. Genomic DNA served as the source from which two-round multiplex PCR generated TCR beta CDR3 amplicons. Gene-specific primers for each TRBV and TRBJ gene drove first-round PCR. TCRdb re-derived calls from the multiplex PCR reads in MiXCR, one entry per CDR3 protein. The sample lists approximately 28,000 distinct CDR3 sequences; around 40% were seen once. The input for sequencing was PBMCs, taken before or after stereotactic body radiation therapy (not recorded which). These receptor sequences come from a donor of 50 years or more with non-small cell lung cancer.

By share of the sample, this clonotype is medium-sized. V gene TRBV12-3 or TRBV12-4 combines with J gene TRBJ2-1; no firm D call. This CDR3 spans 14 amino acids. V lost 7 bases and J lost 0, with 10 bases in between. The CDR3, as DNA: TGTGCCAGCACCCCTTCGAGCTCCTACAATGAGCAGTTCTTC. Translated, it gives CASTPSSSYNEQFF.

This clonotype was picked up many times. This chain connects TRBV5-1 to TRBJ2-7; TRBD1 matches 7 bases. The CDR3 has 14 amino acids. With V trimmed by 4 bases and J by 2 bases, 6 bases remained unmatched. Germline V gene lookup returns CDR1 SGHRS and CDR2 YFSETQ. The CDR3 sequence: CASSPGDRAYEQYF. CDR3 nucleotide sequence: TGCGCCAGCAGCCCCGGGGACAGAGCCTACGAGCAGTACTTC.

The rearrangement joins TRBV7-9 to TRBJ1-2; D might be TRBD1 (6 bases). Germline loops: CDR1 SEHNR, CDR2 FQNEAQ (reference sequence). This CDR3 is built from 14 residues. Trimming cost V 3 bases and J 5 bases, with 13 bases left between them. CDR3 in amino acids: CASSLVRTEYGYTF. DNA for the CDR3: TGTGCCAGCAGCTTGGTAAGGACAGAGTATGGCTACACCTTC.

The rearrangement joins TRBV27 to TRBJ1-2; TRBD1 is a possible D gene (5 bases). Germline lookup yields CDR1 MNHEY and CDR2 SMNVEV (reference sequence). The CDR3 spans 14 residues. With 9 bases removed from V and 4 bases from J, the gap between germline ends came to 18 bases. CDR3 residues: CASRTGRGSYGYTF. CDR3 nucleotide sequence: TGTGCCAGTCGTACGGGCCGGGGCTCCTATGGCTACACCTTC.

This clonotype was detected many times. V usage is TRBV14 and J usage is TRBJ1-2; 7 bases are a match to TRBD1. Trimming cost V 6 bases and J 4 bases; bases outside gene matches: 5. Germline assignment: CDR1 SGHDN and CDR2 FVKESK. This CDR3 contains 13 residues. The CDR3 protein is CASRKGGTYGYTF. The CDR3 DNA reads TGTGCCAGCAGGAAAGGGGGCACCTATGGCTACACCTTC. Filled out from reference TRBV14 and TRBJ1-2, the complete variable domain reads EAGVTQFPSHSVIEKGQTVTLRCDPISGHDNLYWYRRVMGKEIKFLLHFVKESKQDESGMPNNRFLAERTGGTYSTLKVQPAELEDSGVYFCASRKGGTYGYTFGSGTRLTVV.

This clonotype was counted ten times or more. CDR3 coding DNA: TGCAGTGCTAGAGAGCCAGCGGGACAGGCCTACGAGCAGTACTTC. Translated: CSAREPAGQAYEQYF. This chain links TRBV20-1 with TRBJ2-7, with D possibly matching TRBD1 (8 bases). Germline lookup yields CDR1 DFQATT and CDR2 SNEGSKA (reference sequence). Trimming cost V 0 bases and J 2 bases, with 14 bases left between them. The length of the CDR3 is 15 residues.

The chain couples TRBV6-1 to TRBJ2-2; D could derive from TRBD1 or TRBD2 (5 bases each). The CDR3 totals 15 residues. V lost 2 bases and J 4 bases, leaving 11 bases between the germline ends. The germline V gene encodes CDR1 MNHNS and CDR2 SASEGT. CDR3 residues: CASSEHGAITGELFF. In DNA, the CDR3 is TGTGCCAGCAGTGAACACGGGGCGATCACCGGGGAGCTGTTTTTT.

The chain recombines TRBV6-2 or TRBV6-3 with TRBJ1-2; no reliable D call. Germline-derived CDR1 and CDR2 are MNHEY and SVGEGT. This CDR3 is 16 amino acids long. The ends were cut back, 5 bases at V and 2 bases at J, with 18 bases in the middle. CDR3 protein: CASSEAIVKGNYGYTF. CDR3 sequence (DNA): TGTGCCAGCAGTGAAGCGATAGTGAAGGGAAACTATGGCTACACCTTC.

The V and J genes are TRBV6-1 and TRBJ2-5, with D perhaps matching TRBD1 or TRBD2 (7 bases each). Germline CDR1 MNHNS, CDR2 SASEGT. The V end lost 6 bases, the J end lost 2 bases, and 22 bases lay between the germline ends. The CDR3 is 17 residues long. The CDR3 region has the DNA TGTGCCAGCAGGCGTGGGAGGGGGCGAGTTCAGCAAGAGACCCAGTACTTC. Protein sequence: CASRRGRGRVQQETQYF.

V is TRBV20-1 and J is TRBJ2-3; no firm D call. V was trimmed by 6 bases and J by 1 base, leaving 14 bases between them. The CDR3 covers 14 residues. Germline CDR1 and CDR2: DFQATT and SNEGSKA (reference sequence). The CDR3 bases are TGCAGTGCGCCCGACTGGACGGGCACAGATACGCAGTATTTT. Translation: CSAPDWTGTDTQYF.

In regard to this clonotype: This clone may be a read error of a much larger clone one base away. The chain links TRBV29-1 to TRBJ1-2; D is unresolved. V was cut by 3 bases and J by 5 bases, with 4 bases left in between. Germline assignment: CDR1 SQVTM and CDR2 ANQGSEA. The CDR3 totals 10 residues. In DNA, the CDR3 is TGCAGCGTTGACAGATATGGCTACACCTTC. Its protein is CSVDRYGYTF.

This chain links TRBV12-3 or TRBV12-4 with TRBJ2-7; 9 positions agree with TRBD1. The CDR3 has 15 residues. Unmatched junction bases numbered 8, after V lost 6 bases and J lost 2 bases. DNA of the CDR3: TGTGCCAGCAGAAAGACCGGGACAGGGACCTACGAGCAGTACTTC. This encodes CASRKTGTGTYEQYF.

Details on this clonotype: Relative to the germline gene, one junction end is altered; a read error may explain this. V is TRBV5-1 and J is TRBJ2-6; a weak D match, TRBD1 (5 bases). The CDR3 runs 16 residues. The germline V gene has CDR1 SGHRS and CDR2 YFSETQ. The CDR3: CASSIPGESGANVLTF. CDR3 DNA sequence: TGCGCCAGCAGCATCCCTGGCGAATCTGGGGCCAACGTCCTGACCTTC.

The chain links TRBV10-3 to TRBJ1-1; D not resolved. Germline CDR1 reads ENHRY; CDR2 reads SYGVKD. With 5 bases removed from V and 5 bases from J, the gap between germline ends came to 18 bases. The CDR3 totals 15 residues. The CDR3 reads CAISYSTGSGTEAFF. The CDR3 nucleotides read TGTGCCATCAGTTATTCAACGGGGAGTGGTACTGAAGCTTTCTTT.

This clonotype was observed at least ten times. J is TRBJ2-5 and V is TRBV28; the D is unclear. Deletions cut 3 bases from V and 3 bases from J, with 2 bases between. The CDR3 is made up of 11 amino acids. CDR1 MDHEN and CDR2 SYDVKM come from the germline V gene. The CDR3 region is CASSLKETQYF. The DNA of the CDR3 is TGTGCCAGCAGTTTGAAAGAGACCCAGTACTTC.

Ten or more counts support this clonotype. This rearrangement joins TRBV10-3 to TRBJ1-3; no clear D gene. CDR3 size: 14 residues. V dropped 7 bases and J dropped 4 bases, with 14 bases sitting between them. Germline loops: CDR1 ENHRY, CDR2 SYGVKD. The CDR3 loop is CAIMEGMWGNTIYF. As DNA, the CDR3 is TGTGCCATCATGGAGGGAATGTGGGGAAACACCATATATTTT.

The gene calls are TRBV5-1 and TRBJ2-2; D is unclear. Trimming stripped 1 base from V and 1 base from J, with 5 bases between. This CDR3 comprises 14 residues. Germline CDR1 is SGHRS and CDR2 is YFSETQ. CDR3 in amino acids: CASSLNRNTGELFF. The CDR3 DNA follows: TGCGCCAGCAGCTTGAATAGGAACACCGGGGAGCTGTTTTTT.

Many counts were recorded for this clonotype. The genes are TRBV7-9 and TRBJ1-5; 8 positions agree with TRBD1. Looked up from germline, CDR1 is SEHNR and CDR2 is FQNEAQ (reference sequence). CDR3 length equals 13 residues. The V gene end was trimmed by 3 bases and the J gene end by 9 bases; junction bases not matched to a gene: 4. The DNA of the CDR3 is TGTGCCAGCAGCTTGGGACAGGAAAGGCCCCAGCATTTT. Translating it yields CASSLGQERPQHF.

The chain is built from TRBV30 and TRBJ2-1; TRBD1 aligns across 9 bases. The germline V gene has CDR1 GTSNPN and CDR2 SVGIG (reference sequence). The length of the CDR3 is 15 residues. J gave up 8 bases and V 4 bases, and 12 bases lay outside the gene matches. CDR3 protein: CAWTAPGQGVHEQFF. CDR3 nucleotides: TGTGCCTGGACCGCCCCGGGACAGGGTGTCCATGAGCAGTTCTTC.

This clonotype was seen at least ten times. The chain recombines TRBV7-9 with TRBJ2-1; TRBD1 matches at 9 bases. Germline V gene sequence: CDR1 SEHNR, CDR2 FQNEAQ (reference sequence). The CDR3 totals 15 residues. Trimming took 2 bases from V and 8 from J; bases not matched to a gene: 7. The CDR3 here is CASSLYETGGDEQFF. In DNA, the CDR3 is TGTGCCAGCAGCTTATACGAGACAGGGGGGGATGAGCAGTTCTTC.

Notes on this clonotype: The junction does not match germline at one end; this may be a read error. This chain joins TRBV30 and TRBJ1-3; D gene unclear. This CDR3 is built from 14 residues. Germline V gene sequence: CDR1 GTSNPN, CDR2 SVGIG (reference sequence). CDR3 region: CAWSSGRSGDTIYF. For the CDR3, the DNA is TGTGCCTGGAGTTCAGGACGCTCTGGAGACACCATATATTTT. Using reference TRBV30 and TRBJ1-3 for the parts outside the CDR3, the full variable domain is SQTIHQWPATLVQPVGSPLSLECTVEGTSNPNLYWYRQAAGRGLQLLFYSVGIGQISSEVPQNLSASRPQDRQFILSSKKLLLSDSGFYLCAWSSGRSGDTIYFGEGSWLTVV.

This clonotype was seen at least ten times. J is TRBJ2-2 and V is TRBV18; possibly TRBD1 or TRBD2 for D (5 bases each). Trimming stripped 3 bases from V and 3 bases from J, with 8 bases between. The germline V gene has CDR1 KGHSH and CDR2 LQKENI. CDR3 length: 14 amino acids. CDR3 sequence (DNA): TGTGCCAGCTCACCGCCGGGACACACCGGGGAGCTGTTTTTT. It yields the protein CASSPPGHTGELFF.

V is TRBV20-1 and J is TRBJ2-1; D may correspond to TRBD1 or TRBD2 (6 bases each). V was pared by 5 bases and J by 0 bases, with 23 bases between. Germline CDR1 DFQATT, CDR2 SNEGSKA (reference sequence). This CDR3 comprises 18 residues. The CDR3, as DNA: TGCAGTGCTGGGGGCGTCTCGGGAGCGCTGAGCTCCTACAATGAGCAGTTCTTC. Protein product: CSAGGVSGALSSYNEQFF.

This clonotype has a count of ten or more. The rearrangement uses TRBV7-9 and TRBJ1-1, with 8 bases matching TRBD1. Germline V gene data show CDR1 as SEHNR and CDR2 as FQNEAQ (reference sequence). The CDR3 totals 14 residues. After removal of 1 base from V and 3 bases from J, the junction contained 1 base not matched to a gene. The CDR3 loop is CASSLDRGDTEAFF. CDR3 nucleotide sequence: TGTGCCAGCAGCTTAGACAGGGGGGACACTGAAGCTTTCTTT.